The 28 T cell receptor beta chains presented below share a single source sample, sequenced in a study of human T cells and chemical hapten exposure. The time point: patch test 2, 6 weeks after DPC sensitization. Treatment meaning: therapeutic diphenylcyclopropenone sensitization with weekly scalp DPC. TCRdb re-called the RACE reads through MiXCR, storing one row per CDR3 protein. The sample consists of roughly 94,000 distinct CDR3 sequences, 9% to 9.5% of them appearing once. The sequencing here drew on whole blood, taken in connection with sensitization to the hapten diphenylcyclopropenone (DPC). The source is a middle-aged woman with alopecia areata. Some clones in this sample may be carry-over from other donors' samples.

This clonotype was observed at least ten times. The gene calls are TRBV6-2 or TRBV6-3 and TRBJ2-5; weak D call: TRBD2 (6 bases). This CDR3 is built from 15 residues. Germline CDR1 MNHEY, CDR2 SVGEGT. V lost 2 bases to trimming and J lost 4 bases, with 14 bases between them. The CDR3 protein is CASSYGRLGAETQYF. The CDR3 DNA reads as TGTGCCAGCAGTTACGGACGACTAGGGGCAGAGACCCAGTACTTC.

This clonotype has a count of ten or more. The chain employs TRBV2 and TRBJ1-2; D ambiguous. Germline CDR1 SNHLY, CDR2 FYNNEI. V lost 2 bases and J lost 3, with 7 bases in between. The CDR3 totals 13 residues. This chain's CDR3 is CASSEQVHYGYTF. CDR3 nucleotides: TGTGCCAGCAGTGAACAGGTGCACTATGGCTACACCTTC.

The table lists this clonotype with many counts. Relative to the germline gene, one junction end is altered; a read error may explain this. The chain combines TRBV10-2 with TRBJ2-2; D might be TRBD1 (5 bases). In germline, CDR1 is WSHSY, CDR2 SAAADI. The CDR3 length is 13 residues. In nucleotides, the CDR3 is TGCGCCGGCAGGGTAGGGAACACCGGGGAGCTGTTTTTT. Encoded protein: CAGRVGNTGELFF.

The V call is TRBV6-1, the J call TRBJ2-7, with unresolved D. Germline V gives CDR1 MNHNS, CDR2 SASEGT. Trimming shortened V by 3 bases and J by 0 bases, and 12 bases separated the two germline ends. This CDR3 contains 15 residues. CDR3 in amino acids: CASSEPFLLSYEQYF. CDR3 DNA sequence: TGTGCCAGCAGTGAGCCCTTTCTTCTCTCCTACGAGCAGTACTTC.

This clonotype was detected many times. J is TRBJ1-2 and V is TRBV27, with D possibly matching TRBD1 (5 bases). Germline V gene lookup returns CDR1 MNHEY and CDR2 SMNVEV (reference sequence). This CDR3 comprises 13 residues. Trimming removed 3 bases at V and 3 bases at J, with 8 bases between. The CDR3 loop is CASSLVRDYGYTF. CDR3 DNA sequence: TGTGCCAGCAGTTTGGTCAGGGACTATGGCTACACCTTC.

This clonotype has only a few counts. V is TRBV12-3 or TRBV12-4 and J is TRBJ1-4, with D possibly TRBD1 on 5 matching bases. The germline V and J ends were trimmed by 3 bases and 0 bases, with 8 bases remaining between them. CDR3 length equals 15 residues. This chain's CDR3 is CASSLGRTTNEKLFF. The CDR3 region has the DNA TGTGCCAGCAGTTTGGGGCGGACAACTAATGAAAAACTGTTTTTT.

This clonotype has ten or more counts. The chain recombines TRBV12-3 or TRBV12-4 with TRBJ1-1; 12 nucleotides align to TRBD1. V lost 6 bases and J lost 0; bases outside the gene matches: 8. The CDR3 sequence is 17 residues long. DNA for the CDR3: TGTGCCAGCAGCCCCGGGACAGGGGGCCTTATGAACACTGAAGCTTTCTTT. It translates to CASSPGTGGLMNTEAFF.

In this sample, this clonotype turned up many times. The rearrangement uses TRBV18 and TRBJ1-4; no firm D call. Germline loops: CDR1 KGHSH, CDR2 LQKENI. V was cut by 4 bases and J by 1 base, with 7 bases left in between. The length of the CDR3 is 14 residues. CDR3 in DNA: TGTGCCAGCTCACGAATGGGAACTAATGAAAAACTGTTTTTT. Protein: CASSRMGTNEKLFF.

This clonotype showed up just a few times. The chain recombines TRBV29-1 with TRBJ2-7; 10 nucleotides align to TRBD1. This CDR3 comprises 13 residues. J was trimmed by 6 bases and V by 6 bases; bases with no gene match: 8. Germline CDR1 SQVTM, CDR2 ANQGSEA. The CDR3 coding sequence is TGCAGCGTGCTTGGGACAGGGGTAGGCGAGCAGTACTTC. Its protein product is CSVLGTGVGEQYF.

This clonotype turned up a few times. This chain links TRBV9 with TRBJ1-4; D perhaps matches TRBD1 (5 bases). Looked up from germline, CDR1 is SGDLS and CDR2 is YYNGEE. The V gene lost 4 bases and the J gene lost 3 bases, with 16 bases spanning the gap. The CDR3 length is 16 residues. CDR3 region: CASSLYPGRPNEKLFF. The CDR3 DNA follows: TGTGCCAGCAGCTTGTACCCGGGACGTCCTAATGAAAAACTGTTTTTT. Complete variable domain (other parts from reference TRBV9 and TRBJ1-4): DSGVTQTPKHLITATGQRVTLRCSPRSGDLSVYWYQQSLDQGLQFLIQYYNGEERAKGNILERFSAQQFPDLHSELNLSSLELGDSALYFCASSLYPGRPNEKLFFGSGTQLSVL.

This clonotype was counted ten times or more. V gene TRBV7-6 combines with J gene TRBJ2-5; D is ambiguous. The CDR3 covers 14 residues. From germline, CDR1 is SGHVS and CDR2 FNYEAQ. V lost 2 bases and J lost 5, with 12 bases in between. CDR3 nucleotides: TGTGCCAGCAGCTTAAAAGGGTTGGTGGAGACCCAGTACTTC. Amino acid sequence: CASSLKGLVETQYF.

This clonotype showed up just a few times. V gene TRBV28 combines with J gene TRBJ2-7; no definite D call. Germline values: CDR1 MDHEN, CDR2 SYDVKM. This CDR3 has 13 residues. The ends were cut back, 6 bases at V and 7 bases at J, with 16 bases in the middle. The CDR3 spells CASSRRPLGEQYF. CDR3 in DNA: TGTGCCAGCAGCCGCCGCCCGCTCGGGGAGCAGTACTTC.

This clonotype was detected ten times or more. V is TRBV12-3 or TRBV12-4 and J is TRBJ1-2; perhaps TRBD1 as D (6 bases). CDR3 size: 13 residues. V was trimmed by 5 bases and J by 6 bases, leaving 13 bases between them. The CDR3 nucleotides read TGTGCCAGCAGTGTCCGAGAGGGGGATGGCTACACCTTC. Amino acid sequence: CASSVREGDGYTF.

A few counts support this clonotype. The CDR3 region has the DNA TGTGCCAGCAGTCCTCAGGACAGGGGGCTTCGGGAGACCCAGTACTTC. Protein product: CASSPQDRGLRETQYF. The chain is built from TRBV27 and TRBJ2-5; 11 bases are shared with TRBD1. The CDR3 contains 16 residues. V lost 5 bases, J lost 5 bases, and 10 bases stayed unmatched. CDR1 and CDR2 (germline): MNHEY, SMNVEV (reference sequence).

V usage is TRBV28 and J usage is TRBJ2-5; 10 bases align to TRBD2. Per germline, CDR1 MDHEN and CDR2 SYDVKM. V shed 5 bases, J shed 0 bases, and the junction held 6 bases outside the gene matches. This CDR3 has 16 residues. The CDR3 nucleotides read TGTGCCAGCAGTCTCGGACTAGCGGACGACCAAGAGACCCAGTACTTC. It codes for CASSLGLADDQETQYF.

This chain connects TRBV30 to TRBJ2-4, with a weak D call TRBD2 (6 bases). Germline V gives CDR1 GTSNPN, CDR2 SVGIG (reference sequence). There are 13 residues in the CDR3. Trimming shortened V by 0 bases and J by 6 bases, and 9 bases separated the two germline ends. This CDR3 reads CAWSVRGGNIQYF. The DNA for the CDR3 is TGTGCCTGGAGTGTACGGGGAGGAAACATTCAGTACTTC.

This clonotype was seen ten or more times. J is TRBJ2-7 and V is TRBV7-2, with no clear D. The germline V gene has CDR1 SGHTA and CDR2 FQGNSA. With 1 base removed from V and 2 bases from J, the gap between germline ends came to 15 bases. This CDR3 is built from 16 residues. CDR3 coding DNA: TGTGCCAGCAGCTTAGGGGTCCCAGGCTTTGCCTACGAGCAGTACTTC. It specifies CASSLGVPGFAYEQYF.

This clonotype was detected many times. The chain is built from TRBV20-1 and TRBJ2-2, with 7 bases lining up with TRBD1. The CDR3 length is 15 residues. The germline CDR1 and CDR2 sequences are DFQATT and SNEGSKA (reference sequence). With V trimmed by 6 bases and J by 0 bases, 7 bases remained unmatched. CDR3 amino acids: CSALFGTANTGELFF. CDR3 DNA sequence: TGCAGTGCCCTATTCGGGACAGCGAACACCGGGGAGCTGTTTTTT.

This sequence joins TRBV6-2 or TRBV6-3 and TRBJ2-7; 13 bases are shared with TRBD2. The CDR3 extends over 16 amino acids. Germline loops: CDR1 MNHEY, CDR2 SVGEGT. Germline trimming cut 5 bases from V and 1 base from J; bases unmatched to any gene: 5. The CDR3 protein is CASSTPLAGGSYEQYF. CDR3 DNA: TGTGCCAGCAGTACGCCACTAGCGGGAGGGTCCTACGAGCAGTACTTC.

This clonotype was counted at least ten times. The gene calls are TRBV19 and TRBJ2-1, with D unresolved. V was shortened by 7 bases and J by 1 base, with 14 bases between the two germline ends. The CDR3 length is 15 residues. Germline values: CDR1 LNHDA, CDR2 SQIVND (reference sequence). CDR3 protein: CASTNGEQSYNEQFF. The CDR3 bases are TGTGCCAGTACCAATGGTGAGCAGTCCTACAATGAGCAGTTCTTC.

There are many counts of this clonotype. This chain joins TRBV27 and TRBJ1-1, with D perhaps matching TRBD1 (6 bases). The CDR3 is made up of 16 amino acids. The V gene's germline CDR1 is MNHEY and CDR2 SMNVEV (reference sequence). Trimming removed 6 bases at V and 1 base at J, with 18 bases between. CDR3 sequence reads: CASSQYPLQGNTEAFF. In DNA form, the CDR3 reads TGTGCCAGCAGCCAATATCCTCTACAGGGGAACACTGAAGCTTTCTTT.

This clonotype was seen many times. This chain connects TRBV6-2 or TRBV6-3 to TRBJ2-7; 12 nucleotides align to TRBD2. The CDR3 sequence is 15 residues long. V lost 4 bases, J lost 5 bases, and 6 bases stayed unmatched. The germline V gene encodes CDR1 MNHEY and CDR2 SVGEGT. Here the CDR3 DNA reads TGTGCCAGCAGTTCCTCTAGCGGGAGGGTCCACGAGCAGTACTTC. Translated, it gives CASSSSSGRVHEQYF.

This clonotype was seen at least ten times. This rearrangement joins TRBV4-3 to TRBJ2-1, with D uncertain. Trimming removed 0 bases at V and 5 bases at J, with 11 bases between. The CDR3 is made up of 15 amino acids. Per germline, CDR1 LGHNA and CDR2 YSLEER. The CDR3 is CASSQDNGQNNEQFF. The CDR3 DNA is TGCGCCAGCAGCCAAGATAATGGGCAGAACAATGAGCAGTTCTTC.

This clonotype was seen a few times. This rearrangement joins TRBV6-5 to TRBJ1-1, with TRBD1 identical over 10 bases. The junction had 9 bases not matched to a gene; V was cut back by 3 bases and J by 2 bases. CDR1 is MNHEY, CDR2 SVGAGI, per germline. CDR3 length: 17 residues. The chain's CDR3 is CASSYYRQGAGNTEAFF. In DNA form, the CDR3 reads TGTGCCAGCAGTTATTACAGACAGGGGGCTGGAAACACTGAAGCTTTCTTT.

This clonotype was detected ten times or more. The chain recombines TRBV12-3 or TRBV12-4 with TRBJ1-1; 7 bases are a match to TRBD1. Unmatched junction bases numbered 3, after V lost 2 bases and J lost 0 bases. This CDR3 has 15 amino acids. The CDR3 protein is CASSLRGTVNTEAFF. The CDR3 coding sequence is TGTGCCAGCAGTTTAAGGGGGACAGTGAACACTGAAGCTTTCTTT.

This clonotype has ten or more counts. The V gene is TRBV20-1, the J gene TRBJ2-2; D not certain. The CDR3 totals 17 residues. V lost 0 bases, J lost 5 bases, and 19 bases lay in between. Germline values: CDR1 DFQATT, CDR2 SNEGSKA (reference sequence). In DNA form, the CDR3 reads TGCAGTGCTAGAGATTTGGGTCGACGAGCTGGGACCGGGGAGCTGTTTTTT. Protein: CSARDLGRRAGTGELFF.

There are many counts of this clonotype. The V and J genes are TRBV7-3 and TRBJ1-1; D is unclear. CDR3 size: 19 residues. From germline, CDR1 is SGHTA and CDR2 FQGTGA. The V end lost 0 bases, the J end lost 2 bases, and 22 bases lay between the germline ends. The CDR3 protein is CASSLTPPQAGAVNTEAFF. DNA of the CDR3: TGTGCCAGCAGCTTAACCCCCCCCCAAGCGGGAGCCGTAAACACTGAAGCTTTCTTT.

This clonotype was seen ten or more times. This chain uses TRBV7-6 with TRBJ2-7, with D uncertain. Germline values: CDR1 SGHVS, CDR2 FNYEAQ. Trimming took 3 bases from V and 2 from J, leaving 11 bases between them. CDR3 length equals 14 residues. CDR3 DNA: TGTGCCAGCAGCTTTGCAAGGGCCGCCTACGAGCAGTACTTC. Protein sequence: CASSFARAAYEQYF.